Described below is a single TCR beta chain sequence and its context. The target antigen is unknown. The data were obtained in a study of blood T cell dynamics during melanoma immunotherapy. Sample time point: pre-treatment baseline. One draw preceded checkpoint blockade; another followed its first cycle at week 3. Overall study findings and caveats: Unlike progressors, later disease-control patients had W3 repertoires gaining clonality or diversity. It remained unknown if the driving T cell clones were melanoma-specific.

The CDR3 is 16 amino acids. Germline V gene lookup returns CDR1 SGDLS and CDR2 YYNGEE. Trimming cost V 3 bases and J 8 bases, with 23 bases left between them. Assay used: immunoSEQ multiplex PCR; TCRdb lists only in-frame clones, some missing. The sample consists of about 22,000 clones, roughly 90% of them appearing once. The sequence was collected from a human donor with melanoma. This specimen was blood, taken from a patient treated with checkpoint blockade. V is TRBV9 and J is TRBJ1-2, with D possibly TRBD1 on 5 matching bases. The CDR3, as DNA: TGTGCCAGCAGCGCCCGGGCCGGGACGGGAGGAGGAGGCTACACCTTC. It codes for CASSARAGTGGGGYTF.